The next 7 T cell receptor beta chains were all read from a single sample in a study of blood T cell repertoires in COVID-19. The repertoire was sequenced with immunoSEQ multiplex PCR; TCRdb's copy has only in-frame clones and lacks some. The table records about 300,000 clones, about four fifths of them present only once. Sequencing input: peripheral blood. The receptors here all came from a human donor with COVID-19, enrolled during active disease. The donor label of this sample is uncertain.

This rearrangement joins TRBV6-2 or TRBV6-3 to TRBJ2-7; weak D call: TRBD2 (6 bases). The CDR3 is 17 amino acids. From germline, CDR1 is MNHEY and CDR2 SVGEGT. Trimming stripped 0 bases from V and 2 bases from J, with 17 bases between. CDR3: CASSYSGGGDYTYEQYF. The CDR3 DNA reads as TGTGCCAGCAGTTACTCCGGGGGTGGCGACTACACCTACGAGCAGTACTTC.

V and J are TRBV7-9 and TRBJ1-1; 8 nucleotides match TRBD1. The CDR3 is 15 residues long. The junction had 5 bases not matched to a gene; V was cut back by 3 bases and J by 2 bases. Germline CDR1 and CDR2: SEHNR and FQNEAQ (reference sequence). CDR3 region: CASSFLTGDNTEAFF. The DNA of the CDR3 is TGTGCCAGCAGCTTTCTGACAGGGGATAACACTGAAGCTTTCTTT.

The chain employs TRBV11-3 and TRBJ2-3; TRBD2 matches 16 bases. After removal of 5 bases from V and 4 bases from J, the junction contained 6 bases not matched to a gene. The germline V gene has CDR1 SGHNT and CDR2 YENEEA. This CDR3 is built from 17 residues. The CDR3 protein is CASSPGLAGGLADTQYF. The CDR3, as DNA: TGTGCCAGCAGCCCGGGACTAGCGGGAGGGCTGGCAGATACGCAGTATTTT. Full variable domain (outside the CDR3, taken from reference TRBV11-3 and TRBJ2-3): EAGVVQSPRYKIIEKKQPVAFWCNPISGHNTLYWYLQNLGQGPELLIRYENEEAVDDSQLPKDRFSAERLKGVDSTLKIQPAELGDSAVYLCASSPGLAGGLADTQYFGPGTRLTVL.

This chain links TRBV9 with TRBJ1-1; a possible D gene is TRBD1 (6 bases). Per germline, CDR1 SGDLS and CDR2 YYNGEE. With 3 bases removed from V and 6 bases from J, the gap between germline ends came to 12 bases. The CDR3 is 13 amino acids. CDR3 sequence reads: CASSARGGAEAFF. The CDR3 DNA sequence: TGTGCCAGCAGCGCACGGGGGGGCGCTGAAGCTTTCTTT.

The CDR3 is CASISTRSGNTIYF. CDR3 in DNA: TGTGCCAGTATAAGTACTCGCTCTGGAAACACCATATATTTT. This chain joins TRBV19 and TRBJ1-3; D not certain. The CDR3 has 14 amino acids. V was cut by 7 bases and J by 0 bases, with 10 bases left in between. The germline V gene encodes CDR1 LNHDA and CDR2 SQIVND (reference sequence). Filled out from reference TRBV19 and TRBJ1-3, the complete variable domain reads DGGITQSPKYLFRKEGQNVTLSCEQNLNHDAMYWYRQDPGQGLRLIYYSQIVNDFQKGDIAEGYSVSREKKESFPLTVTSAQKNPTAFYLCASISTRSGNTIYFGEGSWLTVV.

The chain recombines TRBV5-1 with TRBJ2-7; D is perhaps TRBD1 (5 bases). V lost 3 bases and J lost 2, with 9 bases in between. This CDR3 is 13 amino acids long. CDR1 and CDR2 from the germline V gene are SGHRS and YFSETQ. The CDR3 loop is CASSYDSPYEQYF. CDR3 DNA: TGCGCCAGCAGCTATGACAGCCCCTACGAGCAGTACTTC.

The V and J genes are TRBV5-1 and TRBJ2-7; 7 bases map to TRBD1. Losses at the gene ends were 4 bases for V and 3 bases for J; bases not matched to a gene: 4. The CDR3 consists of 13 residues. Germline-derived CDR1 and CDR2 are SGHRS and YFSETQ. CDR3 protein: CASSPWDSYEQYF. In DNA, the CDR3 is TGCGCCAGCAGCCCTTGGGACAGCTACGAGCAGTACTTC.